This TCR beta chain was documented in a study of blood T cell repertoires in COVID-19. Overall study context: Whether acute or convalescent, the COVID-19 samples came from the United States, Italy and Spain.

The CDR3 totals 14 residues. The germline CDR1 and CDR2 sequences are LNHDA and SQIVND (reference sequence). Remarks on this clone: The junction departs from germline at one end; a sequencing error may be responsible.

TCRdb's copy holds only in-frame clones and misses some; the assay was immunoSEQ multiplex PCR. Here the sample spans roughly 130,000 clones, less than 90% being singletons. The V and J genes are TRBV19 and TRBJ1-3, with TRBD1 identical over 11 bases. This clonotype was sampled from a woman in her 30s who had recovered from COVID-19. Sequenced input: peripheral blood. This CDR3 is CASSIGQGAIPLFF. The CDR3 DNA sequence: TGTGCCAGTAGTATTGGACAGGGGGCGATACCCCTATTTTTT.